The rows below give T cell receptor beta chains drawn from one sample of a study of early T cells in non-severe SARS-CoV-2 infection. A single record per CDR3 protein comes from TCRdb applying MiXCR to the 5' RACE reads. The sample consists of roughly 100,000 distinct CDR3 sequences, 9.5% to 15% of them appearing once. The sequenced sample was whole blood, obtained at baseline. These receptors were taken from an adult who was a healthcare worker with PCR-confirmed SARS-CoV-2 infection or an uninfected control (not recorded which). Both conserved end residues are trimmed from each CDR3.

v_gene: TRBV2; j_gene: TRBJ2-7; CDR3aa: ASTPTVNEQY
v_gene: TRBV19; j_gene: TRBJ1-2; CDR3aa: ASSIPTGPTGYT
v_gene: TRBV6-1; j_gene: TRBJ1-1; CDR3aa: ASSDASIKTEAF
v_gene: TRBV2; j_gene: TRBJ1-4; CDR3aa: ASSVPGVNEKLF
v_gene: TRBV5-1; j_gene: TRBJ2-5; CDR3aa: ASSSGQLETQY
v_gene: TRBV7-6; j_gene: TRBJ2-1; CDR3aa: ASSSTGLAGGPSYNEQF
v_gene: TRBV20-1; j_gene: TRBJ2-7; CDR3aa: SAPPPGPTYEQY
v_gene: TRBV30; j_gene: TRBJ2-1; CDR3aa: AQGTGSSYNEQF
v_gene: TRBV10-1; j_gene: TRBJ2-7; CDR3aa: ASSESSYEQY
v_gene: TRBV28; j_gene: TRBJ2-3; CDR3aa: ASMGSPDTQY
v_gene: TRBV6-2/TRBV6-3; j_gene: TRBJ1-1; CDR3aa: ASSRQTGWAF
v_gene: TRBV5-1; j_gene: TRBJ1-1; CDR3aa: ASSFTGPNTEAF
v_gene: TRBV30; j_gene: TRBJ2-3; CDR3aa: AWSVHGGRTDTQY
v_gene: TRBV5-1; j_gene: TRBJ2-7; CDR3aa: ASSLAAGNSYEQY
v_gene: TRBV6-2/TRBV6-3; j_gene: TRBJ1-5; CDR3aa: ASSSSRVWNQPQH
v_gene: TRBV11-3; j_gene: TRBJ2-1; CDR3aa: ASSSPPGQGDNEQF
v_gene: TRBV12-3/TRBV12-4; j_gene: TRBJ1-5; CDR3aa: ASSRQGSNQPQH
v_gene: TRBV20-1; j_gene: TRBJ2-5; CDR3aa: SATSPTGGQETQY
v_gene: TRBV29-1; j_gene: TRBJ1-1; CDR3aa: SVDLGRGGVYTEAF
v_gene: TRBV2; j_gene: TRBJ1-4; CDR3aa: ASRAANEKLF
v_gene: TRBV6-6; j_gene: TRBJ2-7; CDR3aa: ASSYIRKRGSSYEQY
v_gene: TRBV7-2; j_gene: TRBJ1-2; CDR3aa: ASSRAGDPNYGYT
v_gene: TRBV6-5; j_gene: TRBJ1-4; CDR3aa: ASRDSPGQREKLF
v_gene: TRBV7-9; j_gene: TRBJ2-7; CDR3aa: ASSPATGRPYEQY
v_gene: TRBV20-1; j_gene: TRBJ2-4; CDR3aa: SARVSGGRENIQY
v_gene: TRBV5-1; j_gene: TRBJ2-3; CDR3aa: ASSLGDRTDTQY
v_gene: TRBV12-3/TRBV12-4; j_gene: TRBJ2-7; CDR3aa: ASSLAPPGGSPYEQY
v_gene: TRBV28; j_gene: TRBJ1-2; CDR3aa: ASAGTGNNYGYT
v_gene: TRBV20-1; j_gene: TRBJ1-5; CDR3aa: SASIGQSVQPQH
v_gene: TRBV27; j_gene: TRBJ2-3; CDR3aa: ASSFRGATQY
v_gene: TRBV2; j_gene: TRBJ2-1; CDR3aa: ASREAEGTYPYNEQF
v_gene: TRBV27; j_gene: TRBJ2-1; CDR3aa: ASSLSGLAAYNEQF
v_gene: TRBV10-3; j_gene: TRBJ1-1; CDR3aa: AISESSVMNTEAF
v_gene: TRBV10-3; j_gene: TRBJ2-2; CDR3aa: AITSSGRFSGELF
v_gene: TRBV5-4; j_gene: TRBJ2-5; CDR3aa: ASSPGTEAQY
v_gene: TRBV20-1; j_gene: TRBJ2-7; CDR3aa: SALGQVRSEQY
v_gene: TRBV19; j_gene: TRBJ2-2; CDR3aa: ASITGTETTGELF